This entry concerns a single TCR beta chain. The data belong to a study of blood T cell repertoires in COVID-19. Study background: From the United States, Italy and Spain came samples of acute and convalescent COVID-19. Sources were T cells, B-cell-depleted T cells, or PBMCs; the material itself was cDNA or gDNA.

Source study methods: From reference gene primer amplification, estimates of nucleated cell counts were derived. Only in-frame clones appear in the TCRdb table, and some are missing; sequencing was by immunoSEQ multiplex PCR. V and J calls and clone size are given by that table; D and trimming were obtained from the DNA. Of 540,000 or so clones in the sample, around 90% were seen once. This sequence originates from a woman in her forties or fifties with COVID-19, enrolled during active disease. Input material: peripheral blood.

Written as DNA, the CDR3 is TGTGCCAGCAGCCTTGGACTGGGAAACTACGAGCAGTACTTC. Protein: CASSLGLGNYEQYF. The chain has TRBV11-2 and TRBJ2-7; a weak D match, TRBD2 (5 bases). Germline CDR1 reads SGHAT; CDR2 reads FQNNGV. Trimming cost V 5 bases and J 3 bases, with 14 bases left between them. The CDR3 has 14 amino acids.